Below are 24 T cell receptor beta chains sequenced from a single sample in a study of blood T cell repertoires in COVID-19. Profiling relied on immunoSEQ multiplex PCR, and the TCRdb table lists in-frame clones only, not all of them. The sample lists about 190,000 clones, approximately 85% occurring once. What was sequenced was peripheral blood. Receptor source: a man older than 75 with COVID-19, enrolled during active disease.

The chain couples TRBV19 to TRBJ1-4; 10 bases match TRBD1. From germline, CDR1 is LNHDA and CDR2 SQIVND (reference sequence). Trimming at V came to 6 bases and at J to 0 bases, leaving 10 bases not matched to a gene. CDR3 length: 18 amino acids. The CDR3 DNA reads TGTGCCAGTAGGCGACAGGGGGCGAGATGGGCAACTAATGAAAAACTGTTTTTT. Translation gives CASRRQGARWATNEKLFF.

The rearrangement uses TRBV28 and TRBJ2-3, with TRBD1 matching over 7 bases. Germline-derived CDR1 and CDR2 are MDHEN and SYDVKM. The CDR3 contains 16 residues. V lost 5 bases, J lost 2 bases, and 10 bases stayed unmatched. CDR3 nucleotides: TGTGCCAGCAGTCGGACAGGTTCATTACACACAGATACGCAGTATTTT. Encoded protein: CASSRTGSLHTDTQYF.

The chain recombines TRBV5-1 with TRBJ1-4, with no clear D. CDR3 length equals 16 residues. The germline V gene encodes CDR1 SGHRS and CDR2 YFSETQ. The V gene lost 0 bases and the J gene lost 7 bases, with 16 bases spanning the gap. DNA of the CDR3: TGCGCCAGCAGCTTGGGTGTTGAGGGTCTGAGTGAAAAACTGTTTTTT. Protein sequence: CASSLGVEGLSEKLFF.

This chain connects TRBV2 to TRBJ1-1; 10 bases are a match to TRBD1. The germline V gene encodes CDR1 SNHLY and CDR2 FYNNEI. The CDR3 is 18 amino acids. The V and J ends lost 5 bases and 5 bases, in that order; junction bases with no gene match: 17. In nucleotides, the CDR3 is TGTGCCAGCAGTCCACTGACCGTTGGACAGGGGGTAGGGACTGAAGCTTTCTTT. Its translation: CASSPLTVGQGVGTEAFF.

The CDR3 is CASSRSSGTGYYNEQFF. The CDR3 DNA reads TGTGCCAGCTCACGTTCTTCCGGGACAGGGTACTACAATGAGCAGTTCTTC. The chain combines TRBV18 with TRBJ2-1; 9 positions agree with TRBD1. The CDR3 is 17 residues long. The J segment lost 3 bases and the V segment lost 4 bases, leaving 10 bases of the junction unmatched. Germline V gene lookup returns CDR1 KGHSH and CDR2 LQKENI.

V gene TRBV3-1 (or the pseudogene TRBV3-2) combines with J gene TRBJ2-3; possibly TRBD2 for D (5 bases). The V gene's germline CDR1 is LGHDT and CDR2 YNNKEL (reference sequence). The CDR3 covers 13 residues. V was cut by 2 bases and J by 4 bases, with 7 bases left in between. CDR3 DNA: TGTGCCAGCAGCCAATTCGGGGCAGATACGCAGTATTTT. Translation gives CASSQFGADTQYF.

CDR3 coding DNA: TGTGCCAGCACCCGAGGGTTAGCCCAAGAGACCCAGTACTTC. Encoded protein: CASTRGLAQETQYF. This rearrangement joins TRBV7-9 to TRBJ2-5; possible D gene TRBD2, 5 bases. CDR3 length equals 14 residues. With 7 bases removed from V and 1 base from J, the gap between germline ends came to 13 bases. Germline V gives CDR1 SEHNR, CDR2 FQNEAQ (reference sequence).

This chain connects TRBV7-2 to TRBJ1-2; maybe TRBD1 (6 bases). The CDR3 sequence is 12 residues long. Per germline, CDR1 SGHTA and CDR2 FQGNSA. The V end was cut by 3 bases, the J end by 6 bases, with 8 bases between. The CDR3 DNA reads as TGTGCCAGCAGCTTTGAGGGGGATGGCTACACCTTC. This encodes CASSFEGDGYTF.

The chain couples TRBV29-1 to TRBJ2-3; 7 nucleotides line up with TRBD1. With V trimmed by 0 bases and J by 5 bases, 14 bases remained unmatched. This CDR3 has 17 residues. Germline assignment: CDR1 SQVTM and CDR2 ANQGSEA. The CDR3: CSVEDQGGQWVGDTQYF. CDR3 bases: TGCAGCGTTGAAGATCAAGGGGGACAGTGGGTAGGAGATACGCAGTATTTT.

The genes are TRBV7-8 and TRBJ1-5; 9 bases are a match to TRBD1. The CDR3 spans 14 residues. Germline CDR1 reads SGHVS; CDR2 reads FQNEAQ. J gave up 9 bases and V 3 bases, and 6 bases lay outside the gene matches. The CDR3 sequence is CASSFTQGAGPQHF. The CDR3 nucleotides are TGTGCCAGCAGCTTTACACAGGGGGCTGGGCCCCAGCATTTT.

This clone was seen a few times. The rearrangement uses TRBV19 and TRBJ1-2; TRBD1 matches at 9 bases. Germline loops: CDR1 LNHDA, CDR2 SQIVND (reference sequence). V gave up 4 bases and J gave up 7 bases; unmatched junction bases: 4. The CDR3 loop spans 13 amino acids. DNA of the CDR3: TGTGCCAGTAGTACGGGGACAGGGTTTGGCTACACCTTC. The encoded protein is CASSTGTGFGYTF.

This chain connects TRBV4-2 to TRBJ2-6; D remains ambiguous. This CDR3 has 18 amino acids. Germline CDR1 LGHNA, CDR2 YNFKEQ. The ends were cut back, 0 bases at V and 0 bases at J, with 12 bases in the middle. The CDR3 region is CASSQEASQISGANVLTF. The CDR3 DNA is TGTGCCAGCAGCCAAGAGGCCAGTCAAATCTCTGGGGCCAACGTCCTGACTTTC.

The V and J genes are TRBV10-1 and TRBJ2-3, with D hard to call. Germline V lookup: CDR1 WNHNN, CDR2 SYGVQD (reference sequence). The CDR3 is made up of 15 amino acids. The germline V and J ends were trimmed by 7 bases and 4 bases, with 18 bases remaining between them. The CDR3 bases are TGCGCCAGCAATGATGGCAGGTCCCCACCAGATACGCAGTATTTT. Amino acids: CASNDGRSPPDTQYF.

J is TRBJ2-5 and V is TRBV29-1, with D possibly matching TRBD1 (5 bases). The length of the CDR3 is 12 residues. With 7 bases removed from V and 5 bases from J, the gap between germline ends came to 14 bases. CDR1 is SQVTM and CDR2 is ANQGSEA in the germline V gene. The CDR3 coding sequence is TGCAGCGCAAACCGACAGAGGGAGACCCAGTACTTC. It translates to CSANRQRETQYF.

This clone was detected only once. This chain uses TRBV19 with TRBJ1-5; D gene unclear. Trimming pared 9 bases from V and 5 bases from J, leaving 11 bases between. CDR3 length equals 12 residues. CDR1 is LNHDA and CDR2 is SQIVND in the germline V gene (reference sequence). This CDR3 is CASGLRDQPQHF. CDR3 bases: TGTGCCAGCGGACTGCGGGATCAGCCCCAGCATTTT.

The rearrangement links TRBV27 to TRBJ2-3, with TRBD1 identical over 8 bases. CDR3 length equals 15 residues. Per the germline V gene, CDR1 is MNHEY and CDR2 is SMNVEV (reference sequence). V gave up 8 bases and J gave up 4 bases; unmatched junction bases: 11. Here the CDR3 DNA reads TGTGCCAGCTGGACCAGGGGGCGAGAGGCAGATACGCAGTATTTT. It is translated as CASWTRGREADTQYF.

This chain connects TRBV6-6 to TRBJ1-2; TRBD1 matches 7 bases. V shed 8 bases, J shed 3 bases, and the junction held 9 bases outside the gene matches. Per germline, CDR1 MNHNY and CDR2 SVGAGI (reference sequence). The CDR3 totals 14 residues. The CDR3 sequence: CASGQDRTYYGYTF. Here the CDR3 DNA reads TGTGCCAGCGGGCAGGACAGGACCTACTATGGCTACACCTTC.

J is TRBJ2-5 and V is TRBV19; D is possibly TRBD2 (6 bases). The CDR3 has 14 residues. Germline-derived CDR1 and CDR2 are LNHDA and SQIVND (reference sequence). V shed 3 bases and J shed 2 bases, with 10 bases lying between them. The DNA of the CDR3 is TGTGCCAGTAGTATGCGACTAGTACAAGAGACCCAGTACTTC. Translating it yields CASSMRLVQETQYF.

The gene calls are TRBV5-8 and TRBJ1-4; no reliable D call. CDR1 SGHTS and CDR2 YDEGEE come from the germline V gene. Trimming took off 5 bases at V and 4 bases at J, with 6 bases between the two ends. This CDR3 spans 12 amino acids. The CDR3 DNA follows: TGTGCCAGCAGTGGCATTAATGAAAAACTGTTTTTT. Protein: CASSGINEKLFF. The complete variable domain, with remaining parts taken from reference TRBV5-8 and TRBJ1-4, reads EAGVTQSPTHLIKTRGQQATLRCSPISGHTSVYWYQQALGLGLQFLLWYDEGEERNRGNFPPRFSGRQFPNYSSELNVNALELEDSALYLCASSGINEKLFFGSGTQLSVL.

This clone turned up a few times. The CDR3 here is CASRGGGGQDTEAFF. The CDR3 nucleotides read TGCGCCAGCAGAGGAGGGGGCGGACAGGACACTGAAGCTTTCTTT. The chain combines TRBV5-1 with TRBJ1-1; 7 bases agree with TRBD1. V was clipped by 5 bases and J by 3 bases; unmatched bases: 10. The germline V gene has CDR1 SGHRS and CDR2 YFSETQ. The length of the CDR3 is 15 residues.

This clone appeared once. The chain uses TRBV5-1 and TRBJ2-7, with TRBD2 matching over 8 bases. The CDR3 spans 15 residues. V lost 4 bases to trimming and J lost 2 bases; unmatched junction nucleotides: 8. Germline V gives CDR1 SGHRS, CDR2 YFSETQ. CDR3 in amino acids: CASSATSGTAYEQYF. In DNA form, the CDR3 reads TGCGCCAGCAGCGCCACTAGCGGAACGGCCTACGAGCAGTACTTC. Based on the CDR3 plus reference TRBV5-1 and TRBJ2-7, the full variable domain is KAGVTQTPRYLIKTRGQQVTLSCSPISGHRSVSWYQQTPGQGLQFLFEYFSETQRNKGNFPGRFSGRQFSNSRSEMNVSTLELGDSALYLCASSATSGTAYEQYFGPGTRLTVT.

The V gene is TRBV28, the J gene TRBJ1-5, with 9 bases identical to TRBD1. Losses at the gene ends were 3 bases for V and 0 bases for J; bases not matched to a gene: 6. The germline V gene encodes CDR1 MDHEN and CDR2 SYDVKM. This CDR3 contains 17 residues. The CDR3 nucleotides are TGTGCCAGCAGTTTGCTACAGGGGGCGAGTAGCAATCAGCCCCAGCATTTT. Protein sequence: CASSLLQGASSNQPQHF.

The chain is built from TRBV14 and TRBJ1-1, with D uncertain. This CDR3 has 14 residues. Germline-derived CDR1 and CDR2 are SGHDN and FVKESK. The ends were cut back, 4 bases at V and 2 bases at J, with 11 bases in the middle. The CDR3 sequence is CASSLHIRNTEAFF. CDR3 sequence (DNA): TGTGCCAGCAGCCTGCACATTCGAAACACTGAAGCTTTCTTT.

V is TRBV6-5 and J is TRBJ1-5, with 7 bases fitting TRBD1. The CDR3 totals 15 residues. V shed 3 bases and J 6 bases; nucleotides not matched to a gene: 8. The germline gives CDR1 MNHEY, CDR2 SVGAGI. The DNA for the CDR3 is TGTGCCAGCAGTTATTCACAGGGGATAGGTCAGCCCCAGCATTTT. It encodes CASSYSQGIGQPQHF.